Sequencing of this T cell receptor (beta chain) was carried out in a study of vaccination and CD4 T cells after COVID-19. Treatment indicated: roughly 10-day PBMC culture with coronavirus spike peptide pools or control peptides (ViraFEST assay). This clonotype was seen a single time. The antigen is undetermined. The Oncomine TCR Beta short-read assay was applied to DNA of cultured CD4+ T cells. Each CDR3 protein is one row after TCRdb ran MiXCR on the PCR reads. The data show about 15,000 distinct CDR3 sequences, around 53% seen once. Germline assignment: CDR1 SGDLS and CDR2 YYNGEE. Trimming shortened V by 4 bases and J by 6 bases, and 17 bases separated the two germline ends. The CDR3 spans 14 residues.

Sequenced: CD4+ T cells from blood, cultured in vitro. This chain uses TRBV9 with TRBJ2-7; D is undetermined. The source is a human donor who had recovered from COVID-19. In DNA, the CDR3 is TGTGCCAGCAGCTCCGGTCCGGACCTGCCCGAGCAGTACTTC. Translation gives CASSSGPDLPEQYF. Looking up the rest from reference TRBV9 and TRBJ2-7 gives the full variable domain: DSGVTQTPKHLITATGQRVTLRCSPRSGDLSVYWYQQSLDQGLQFLIQYYNGEERAKGNILERFSAQQFPDLHSELNLSSLELGDSALYFCASSSGPDLPEQYFGPGTRLTVT.